This T cell receptor beta chain was sequenced for a study of CD4 T cells in relation to SARS-CoV-2 and coronaviruses. Germline values: CDR1 SNHLY, CDR2 FYNNEI. J gave up 7 bases and V 7 bases, and 14 bases lay outside the gene matches. The CDR3 runs to 18 residues. Profiling relied on immunoSEQ multiplex PCR, and the TCRdb table lists in-frame clones only, not all of them. The sample holds fewer than 25,000 clones, about 70% seen once. Remarks on this clone: Its specificity is unknown.

CD4+ T cells from unexposed donors were obtained before the COVID-19 pandemic (2011-2018). The cells were cultured for about ten days before CD4+ T cells were isolated. The sequencing input was CD4+ T cells from PBMCs, cultured in vitro. The TCR sequence derives from a human donor in good health. The rearrangement joins TRBV2 to TRBJ2-1; the match to TRBD2 covers 15 bases. The chain's CDR3 is CASKSRTSGRALWNEQFF. The CDR3 DNA reads TGTGCCAGCAAAAGTAGGACTAGCGGGAGGGCCCTTTGGAATGAGCAGTTCTTC.